Below, one T cell receptor beta chain is given with its context. This entry is derived from a study of cytomegalovirus exposure and HLA in healthy donors. The PCR had 60 Vbeta and 13 Jbeta primers. Only in-frame clones appear in the TCRdb table, and some are missing; sequencing was by immunoSEQ multiplex PCR. The data show fewer than 250,000 clones, about four fifths seen once. In germline, CDR1 is SEHNR, CDR2 FQNEAQ (reference sequence). V trimming: 5 bases; J trimming: 1 base; junction bases outside the gene matches: 8. This CDR3 region has 15 residues. V usage is TRBV7-9 and J usage is TRBJ2-7; 7 positions match TRBD1. The clonotype was recovered from a woman aged 45 to 65 in good health and CMV-seropositive. Sequencing was done on a sample of PBMCs. The CDR3 loop reads CASSLEGGKSYEQYF. The CDR3, as DNA: TGTGCCAGCAGCCTCGAAGGGGGCAAATCCTACGAGCAGTACTTC.